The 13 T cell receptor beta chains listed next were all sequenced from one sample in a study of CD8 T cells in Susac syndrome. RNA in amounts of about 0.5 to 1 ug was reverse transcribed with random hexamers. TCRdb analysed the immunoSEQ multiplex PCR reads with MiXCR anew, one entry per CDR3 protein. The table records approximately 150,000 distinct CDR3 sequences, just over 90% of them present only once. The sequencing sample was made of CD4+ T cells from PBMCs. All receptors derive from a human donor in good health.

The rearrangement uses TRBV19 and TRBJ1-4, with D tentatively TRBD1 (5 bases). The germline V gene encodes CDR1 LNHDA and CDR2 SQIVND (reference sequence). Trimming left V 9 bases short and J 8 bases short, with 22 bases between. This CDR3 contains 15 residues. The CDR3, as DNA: TGTGCCAGCAGCCGCTTGGGAGGGGTAGCGGAAAAACTGTTTTTT. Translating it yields CASSRLGGVAEKLFF.

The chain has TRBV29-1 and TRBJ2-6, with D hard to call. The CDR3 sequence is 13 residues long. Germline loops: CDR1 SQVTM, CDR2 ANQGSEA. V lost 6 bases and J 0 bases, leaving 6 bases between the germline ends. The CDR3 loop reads CSVDGSGANVLTF. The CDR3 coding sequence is TGCAGCGTGGACGGCTCTGGGGCCAACGTCCTGACTTTC.

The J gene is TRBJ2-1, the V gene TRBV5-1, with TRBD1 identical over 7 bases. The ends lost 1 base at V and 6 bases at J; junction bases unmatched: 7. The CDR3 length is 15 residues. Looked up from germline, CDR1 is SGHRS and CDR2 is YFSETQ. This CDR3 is CASSLITGDANEQFF. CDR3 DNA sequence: TGCGCCAGCAGCTTGATAACAGGGGACGCCAATGAGCAGTTCTTC.

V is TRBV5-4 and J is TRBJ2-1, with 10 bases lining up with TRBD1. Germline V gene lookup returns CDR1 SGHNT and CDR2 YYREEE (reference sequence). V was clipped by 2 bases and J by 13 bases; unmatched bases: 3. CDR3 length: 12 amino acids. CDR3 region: CASSFGQGGQFF. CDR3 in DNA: TGTGCCAGCAGCTTTGGACAGGGGGGACAGTTCTTC.

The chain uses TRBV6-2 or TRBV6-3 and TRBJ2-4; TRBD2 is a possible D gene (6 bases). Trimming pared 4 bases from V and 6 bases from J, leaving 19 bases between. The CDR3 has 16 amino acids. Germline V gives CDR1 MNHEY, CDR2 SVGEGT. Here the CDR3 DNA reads TGTGCCAGCAGTTTCACTCCTTCGGGACTTGCAAACATTCAGTACTTC. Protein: CASSFTPSGLANIQYF.

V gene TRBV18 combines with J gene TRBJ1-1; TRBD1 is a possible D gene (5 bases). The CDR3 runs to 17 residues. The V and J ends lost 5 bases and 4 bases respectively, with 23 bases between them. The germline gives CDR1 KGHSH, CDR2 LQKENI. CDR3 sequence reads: CASSSTSGGMRTTEAFF. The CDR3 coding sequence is TGTGCCAGCTCAAGTACATCGGGGGGGATGCGAACCACTGAAGCTTTCTTT.

The CDR3 DNA reads as TGTGCCAGTAGTCTGGGACAGCCCTCAAGCTCCTACGAGCAGTACTTC. Translating gives CASSLGQPSSSYEQYF. The gene calls are TRBV19 and TRBJ2-7; 7 bases agree with TRBD1. Losses at the gene ends were 5 bases for V and 0 bases for J; bases not matched to a gene: 10. Germline V lookup: CDR1 LNHDA, CDR2 SQIVND (reference sequence). CDR3 length equals 16 residues.

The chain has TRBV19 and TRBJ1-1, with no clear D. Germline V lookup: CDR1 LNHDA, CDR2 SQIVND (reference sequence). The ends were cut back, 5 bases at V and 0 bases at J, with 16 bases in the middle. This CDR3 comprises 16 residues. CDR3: CASSPMGGWVNTEAFF. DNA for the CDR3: TGTGCCAGTAGTCCGATGGGCGGATGGGTGAACACTGAAGCTTTCTTT. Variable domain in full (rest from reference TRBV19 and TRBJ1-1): DGGITQSPKYLFRKEGQNVTLSCEQNLNHDAMYWYRQDPGQGLRLIYYSQIVNDFQKGDIAEGYSVSREKKESFPLTVTSAQKNPTAFYLCASSPMGGWVNTEAFFGQGTRLTVV.

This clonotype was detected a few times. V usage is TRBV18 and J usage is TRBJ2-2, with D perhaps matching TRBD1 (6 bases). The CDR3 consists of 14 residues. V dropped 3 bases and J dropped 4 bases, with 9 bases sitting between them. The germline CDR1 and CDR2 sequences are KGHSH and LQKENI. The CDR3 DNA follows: TGTGCCAGCTCACCGGGACAAGCCACCGGGGAGCTGTTTTTT. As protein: CASSPGQATGELFF.

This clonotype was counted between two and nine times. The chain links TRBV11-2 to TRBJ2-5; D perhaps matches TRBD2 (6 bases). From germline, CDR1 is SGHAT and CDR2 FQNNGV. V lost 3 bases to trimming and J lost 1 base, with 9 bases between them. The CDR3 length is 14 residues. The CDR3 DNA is TGTGCCAGCAGCTTTAGTAGCGGCCAAGAGACCCAGTACTTC. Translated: CASSFSSGQETQYF.

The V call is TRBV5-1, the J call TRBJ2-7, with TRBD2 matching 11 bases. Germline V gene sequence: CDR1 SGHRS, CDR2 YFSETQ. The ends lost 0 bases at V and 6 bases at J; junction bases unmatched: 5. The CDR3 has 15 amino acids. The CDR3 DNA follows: TGCGCCAGCAGCTTGGGGGCCGGGACTAGCGGCGAGCAGTACTTC. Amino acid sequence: CASSLGAGTSGEQYF. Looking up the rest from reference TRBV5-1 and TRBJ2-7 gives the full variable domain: KAGVTQTPRYLIKTRGQQVTLSCSPISGHRSVSWYQQTPGQGLQFLFEYFSETQRNKGNFPGRFSGRQFSNSRSEMNVSTLELGDSALYLCASSLGAGTSGEQYFGPGTRLTVT.

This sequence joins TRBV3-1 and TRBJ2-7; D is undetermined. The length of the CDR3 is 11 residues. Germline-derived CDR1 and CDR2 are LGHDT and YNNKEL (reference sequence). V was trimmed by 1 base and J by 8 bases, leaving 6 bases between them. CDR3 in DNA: TGTGCCAGCAGCCAAGTGGGAAAGCAGTACTTC. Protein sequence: CASSQVGKQYF.

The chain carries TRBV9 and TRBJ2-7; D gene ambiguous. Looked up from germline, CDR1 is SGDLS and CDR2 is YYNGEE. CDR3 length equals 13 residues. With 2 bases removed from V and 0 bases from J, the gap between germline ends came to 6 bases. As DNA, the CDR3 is TGTGCCAGCAGCGTTTCATTCTCCTACGAGCAGTACTTC. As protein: CASSVSFSYEQYF.